The present entry profiles one TCR beta chain with its context. These data come from a study of blood T cells in healthy people across ages. Across the study: There was about one barcoded beta molecule captured by template switching per two T cells.

Through a sample-barcoded 5' primer and a J-beta primer mix, a second PCR was run for roughly 6 to 11 cycles. TCRdb re-analysed the 5' RACE reads in MiXCR, keeping a single row per CDR3 protein. The sample yields around 990,000 distinct CDR3 sequences, less than 45% seen once. Germline assignment: CDR1 DFQATT and CDR2 SNEGSKA (reference sequence). V shed 0 bases, J shed 6 bases, and the junction held 11 bases outside the gene matches. This CDR3 is 15 amino acids long. This TCR was sampled from a man in his late teens or twenties in good health. Sequencing was performed on blood. V is TRBV20-1 and J is TRBJ2-7; 7 bases are shared with TRBD1. CDR3 nucleotides: TGCAGTGCTAGAGAGGCAGGGGGTTCTCTACTCGAGCAGTACTTC. Translated: CSAREAGGSLLEQYF.